This TCR beta chain was sequenced during a study of T-cell memory formation after mild COVID-19. Across the study: Clusters of TCRs were largely donor specific. Study results and caveats: There were some responding clones in pre-infection memory, which suggested that cross-reactive memory had joined. Researchers could not confirm that second-wave clones peaking on day 37 targeted SARS-CoV-2.

This clonotype was picked up a small number of times. Its matching antigen is unknown. TCRdb reanalysed the 5' RACE reads using MiXCR and keeps one entry per CDR3 protein. Of under 350,000 distinct CDR3 sequences in the sample, about 16% were seen once. The CDR3 totals 12 residues. This chain links TRBV12-3 or TRBV12-4 with TRBJ1-4, with 7 bases aligning to TRBD1. This TCR was recovered from a man aged 18 to 29 who had mild COVID-19 (a few samples of this study predate the infection). Cell type and time point are not known. The sample comprised PBMCs or a T cell subset sorted from them (not recorded which). The CDR3 loop reads CAAGGTNEKLFF. The CDR3 bases are TGTGCAGCAGGGGGTACTAATGAAAAACTGTTTTTT.